Below, one TCR beta chain is given with its context. The antigen is undetermined. Assay used: immunoSEQ multiplex PCR; TCRdb lists only in-frame clones, some missing. The sample consists of more than 85,000 clones, 91% of them appearing once. The entry originates in a study of T cell responses to AZD1222 COVID-19 vaccine. Per germline, CDR1 SGHRS and CDR2 YFSETQ. This CDR3 region has 16 residues. Trimming at V came to 4 bases and at J to 4 bases, leaving 12 bases not matched to a gene. Study-wide findings and caveats: Seropositive AZD1222 recipients at baseline numbered only five or six. Across the whole spike, CD4 TCRs peaked at regions 160-218 and 743-854.

The chain couples TRBV5-1 to TRBJ2-3; 7 bases map to TRBD2. The specimen comprised peripheral blood, sampled on day 0 of AZD1222 vaccination. The TCR was taken from an adult in good health. The DNA of the CDR3 is TGCGCCAGCAGCGCCCGACTAGCAGGAGAAGCAGATACGCAGTATTTT. Translating it yields CASSARLAGEADTQYF.